A single sample gave rise to the 7 T cell receptor beta chains below, sequenced in a study of OX40 agonist ivuxolimab in advanced cancers. Sequencing used immunoSEQ multiplex PCR; TCRdb keeps in-frame clones, though not all of them. The table shows under 80,000 clones, with roughly 90% occurring only once. This material consisted of CD4+ or CD8+ T cells sorted from blood, taken in a trial of the OX40 agonist ivuxolimab. The receptors originated from an adult with an advanced solid tumor such as melanoma, head and neck, liver or kidney cancer.

This clone has only a few counts. This sequence joins TRBV7-2 and TRBJ2-7; no reliable D call. In germline, CDR1 is SGHTA, CDR2 FQGNSA. The length of the CDR3 is 14 residues. The ends were cut back, 5 bases at V and 4 bases at J, with 15 bases in the middle. In DNA form, the CDR3 reads TGTGCCAGCAGCCATCACTTAAACCATTACGAGCAGTACTTC. Its translation: CASSHHLNHYEQYF.

The V gene is TRBV27, the J gene TRBJ2-3, with 11 bases fitting TRBD2. The V and J ends lost 1 base and 4 bases, in that order; junction bases with no gene match: 1. The germline CDR1 and CDR2 sequences are MNHEY and SMNVEV (reference sequence). The CDR3 spans 15 residues. CDR3 nucleotide sequence: TGTGCCAGCAGTTTATATAGCGGGGGGGCAGATACGCAGTATTTT. Translating gives CASSLYSGGADTQYF.

This sequence joins TRBV5-6 and TRBJ2-1; D is undetermined. Germline V gene sequence: CDR1 SGHDT, CDR2 YYEEEE. V was cut by 4 bases and J by 9 bases, with 8 bases left in between. This CDR3 is built from 11 residues. CDR3 DNA sequence: TGTGCCAGCAGCGACTCTCTTGAGCAGTTCTTC. Translation: CASSDSLEQFF. Full variable domain (outside the CDR3, taken from reference TRBV5-6 and TRBJ2-1): DAGVTQSPTHLIKTRGQQVTLRCSPKSGHDTVSWYQQALGQGPQFIFQYYEEEERQRGNFPDRFSGHQFPNYSSELNVNALLLGDSALYLCASSDSLEQFFGPGTRLTVL.

There are a few counts of this clone. V is TRBV19 and J is TRBJ1-1, with D hard to call. V gave up 1 base and J gave up 4 bases, with 10 bases separating them. The CDR3 length is 14 residues. CDR1 is LNHDA, CDR2 SQIVND, per germline (reference sequence). CDR3 nucleotides: TGTGCCAGTAGTATAGTCCTCCCACCCACTGAAGCTTTCTTT. Its protein is CASSIVLPPTEAFF. Supplemented by reference TRBV19 and TRBJ1-1, the full variable domain reads DGGITQSPKYLFRKEGQNVTLSCEQNLNHDAMYWYRQDPGQGLRLIYYSQIVNDFQKGDIAEGYSVSREKKESFPLTVTSAQKNPTAFYLCASSIVLPPTEAFFGQGTRLTVV.

The sample holds one count of this clone. V gene TRBV14 combines with J gene TRBJ2-5, with D possibly being TRBD2 (5 bases). The ends were cut back, 0 bases at V and 2 bases at J, with 13 bases in the middle. The V gene's germline CDR1 is SGHDN and CDR2 FVKESK. The CDR3 runs 16 residues. CDR3 coding DNA: TGTGCCAGCAGCCAAGAGGGAGAGGCAGAGCAAGAGACCCAGTACTTC. It specifies CASSQEGEAEQETQYF.

The count of this clone is one. The CDR3 DNA is TGTGCTCTAAGCAGTAGCGGGGGAGACCAAGAGACCCAGTACTTC. This sequence encodes CALSSSGGDQETQYF. The chain uses TRBV2 and TRBJ2-5, with 9 bases lining up with TRBD2. Germline V gene sequence: CDR1 SNHLY, CDR2 FYNNEI. This CDR3 region has 15 residues. The variable domain in full, with the rest retrieved from reference TRBV2 and TRBJ2-5, is EPEVTQTPSHQVTQMGQEVILRCVPISNHLYFYWYRQILGQKVEFLVSFYNNEISEKSEIFDDQFSVERPDGSNFTLKIRSTKLEDSAMYFCALSSSGGDQETQYFGPGTRLLVL.

This chain connects TRBV11-2 to TRBJ2-7; no definite D call. Germline V gene sequence: CDR1 SGHAT, CDR2 FQNNGV. V was cut by 3 bases and J by 1 base, with 10 bases left in between. The CDR3 has 14 amino acids. The CDR3 reads CASSFPQPSYEQYF. The DNA for the CDR3 is TGTGCCAGCAGCTTTCCCCAGCCTTCCTACGAGCAGTACTTC.